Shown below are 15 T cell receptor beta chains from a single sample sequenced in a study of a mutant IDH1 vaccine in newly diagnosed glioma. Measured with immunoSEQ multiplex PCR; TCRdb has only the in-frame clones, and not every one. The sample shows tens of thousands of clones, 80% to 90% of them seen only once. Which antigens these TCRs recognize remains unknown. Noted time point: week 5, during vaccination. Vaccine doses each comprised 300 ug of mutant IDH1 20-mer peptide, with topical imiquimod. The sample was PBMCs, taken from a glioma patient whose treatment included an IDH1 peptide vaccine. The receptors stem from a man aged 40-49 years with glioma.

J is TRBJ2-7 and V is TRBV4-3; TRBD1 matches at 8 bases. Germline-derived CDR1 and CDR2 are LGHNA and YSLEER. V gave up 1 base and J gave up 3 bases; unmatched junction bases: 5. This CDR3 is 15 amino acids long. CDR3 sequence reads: CASSQADRASYEQYF. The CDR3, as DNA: TGCGCCAGCAGCCAAGCGGACAGGGCAAGCTACGAGCAGTACTTC.

The CDR3 region is CASSRDRSYNEQFF. Here the CDR3 DNA reads TGTGCCAGCAGTAGGGACAGGTCGTACAATGAGCAGTTCTTC. The chain combines TRBV7-6 with TRBJ2-1; 8 positions match TRBD1. The CDR3 runs 14 residues. Losses at the gene ends were 6 bases for V and 4 bases for J; bases not matched to a gene: 5. Germline V gives CDR1 SGHVS, CDR2 FNYEAQ.

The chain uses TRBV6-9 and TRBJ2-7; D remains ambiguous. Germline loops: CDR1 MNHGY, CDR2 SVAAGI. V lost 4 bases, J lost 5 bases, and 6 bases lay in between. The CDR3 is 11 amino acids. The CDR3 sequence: CASSFDNEQYF. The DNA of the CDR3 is TGTGCCAGCAGTTTCGATAACGAGCAGTACTTC.

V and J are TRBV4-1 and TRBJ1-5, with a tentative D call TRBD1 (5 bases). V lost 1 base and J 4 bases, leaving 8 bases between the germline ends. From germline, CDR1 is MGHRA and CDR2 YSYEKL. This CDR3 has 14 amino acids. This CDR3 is CASSQVDINQPQHF. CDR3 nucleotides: TGCGCCAGCAGCCAAGTGGACATAAATCAGCCCCAGCATTTT.

Here the CDR3 reads CATSAKLETQYF. The CDR3 coding sequence is TGTGCCACCAGCGCAAAGTTAGAGACCCAGTACTTC. This chain joins TRBV15 and TRBJ2-5; D is undetermined. The ends were cut back, 5 bases at V and 4 bases at J, with 8 bases in the middle. Germline CDR1 is LNHNV and CDR2 is YYDKDF (reference sequence). The CDR3 has 12 amino acids.

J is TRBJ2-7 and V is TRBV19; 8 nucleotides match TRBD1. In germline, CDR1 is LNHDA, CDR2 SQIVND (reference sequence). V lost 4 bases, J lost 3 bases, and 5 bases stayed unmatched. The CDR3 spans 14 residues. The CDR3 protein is CASSTRQGYYEQYF. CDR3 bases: TGTGCCAGTAGTACAAGACAGGGGTACTACGAGCAGTACTTC.

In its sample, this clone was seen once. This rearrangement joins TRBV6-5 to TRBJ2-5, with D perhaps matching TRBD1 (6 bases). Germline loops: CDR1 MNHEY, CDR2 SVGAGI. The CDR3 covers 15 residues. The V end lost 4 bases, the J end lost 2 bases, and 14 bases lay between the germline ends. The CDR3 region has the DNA TGTGCCAGCAGTTTGGGGGCCTTGGGGCAAGAGACCCAGTACTTC. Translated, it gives CASSLGALGQETQYF.

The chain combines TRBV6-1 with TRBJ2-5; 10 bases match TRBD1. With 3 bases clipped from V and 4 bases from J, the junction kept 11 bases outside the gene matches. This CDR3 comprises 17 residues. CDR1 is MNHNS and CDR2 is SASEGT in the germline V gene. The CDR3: CASSDSLDDRGRETQYF. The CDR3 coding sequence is TGTGCCAGCAGTGATTCTTTAGACGACAGGGGGCGAGAGACCCAGTACTTC.

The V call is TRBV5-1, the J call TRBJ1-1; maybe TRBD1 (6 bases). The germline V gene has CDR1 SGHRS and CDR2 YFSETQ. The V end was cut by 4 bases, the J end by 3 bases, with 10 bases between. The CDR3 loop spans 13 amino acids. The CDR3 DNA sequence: TGCGCCAGCAGCCGACAGGTGTACACTGAAGCTTTCTTT. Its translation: CASSRQVYTEAFF.

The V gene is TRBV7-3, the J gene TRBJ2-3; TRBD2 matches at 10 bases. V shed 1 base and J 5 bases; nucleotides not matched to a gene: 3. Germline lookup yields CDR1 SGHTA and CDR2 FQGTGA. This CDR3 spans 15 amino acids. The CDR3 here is CASSLNGLAEDTQYF. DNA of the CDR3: TGTGCCAGCAGCTTAAACGGACTAGCGGAAGATACGCAGTATTTT.

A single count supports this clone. DNA of the CDR3: TGTGCCAGTTGTTTAGCGGGAATCACCGGGGAGCTGTTTTTT. Translated, it gives CASCLAGITGELFF. V usage is TRBV19 and J usage is TRBJ2-2, with 8 bases that match TRBD2. V lost 8 bases, J lost 4 bases, and 6 bases stayed unmatched. CDR3 length equals 14 residues. From germline, CDR1 is LNHDA and CDR2 SQIVND (reference sequence).

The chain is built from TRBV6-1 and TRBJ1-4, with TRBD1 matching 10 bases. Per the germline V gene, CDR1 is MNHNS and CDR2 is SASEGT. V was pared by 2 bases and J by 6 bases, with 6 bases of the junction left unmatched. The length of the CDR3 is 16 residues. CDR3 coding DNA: TGTGCCAGCAGTGAATTGATGGGGACAGGGGATGAAAAACTGTTTTTT. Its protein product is CASSELMGTGDEKLFF.

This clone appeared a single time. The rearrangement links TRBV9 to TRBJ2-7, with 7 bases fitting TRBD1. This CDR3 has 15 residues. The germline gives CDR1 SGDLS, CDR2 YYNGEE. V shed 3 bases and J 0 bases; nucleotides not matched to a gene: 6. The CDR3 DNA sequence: TGTGCCAGCAGCGATTCGACAGGGAGCTCCTACGAGCAGTACTTC. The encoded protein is CASSDSTGSSYEQYF.

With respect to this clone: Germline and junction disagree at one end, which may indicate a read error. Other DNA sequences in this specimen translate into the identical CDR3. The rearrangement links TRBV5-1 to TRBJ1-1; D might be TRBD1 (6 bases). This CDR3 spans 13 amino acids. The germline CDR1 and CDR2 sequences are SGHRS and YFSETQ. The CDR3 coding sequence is TGCGCCAGCAGCTTGGCCGTCCGGACAGAAGCTTTTTTT. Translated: CASSLAVRTEAFF.

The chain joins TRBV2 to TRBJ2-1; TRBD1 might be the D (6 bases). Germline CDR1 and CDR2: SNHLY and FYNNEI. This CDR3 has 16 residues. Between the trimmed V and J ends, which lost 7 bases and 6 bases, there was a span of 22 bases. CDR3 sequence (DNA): TGTGCCAGCACCGAACTCGATCTAGGCAGGGGCAATGAGCAGTTCTTC. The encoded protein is CASTELDLGRGNEQFF.